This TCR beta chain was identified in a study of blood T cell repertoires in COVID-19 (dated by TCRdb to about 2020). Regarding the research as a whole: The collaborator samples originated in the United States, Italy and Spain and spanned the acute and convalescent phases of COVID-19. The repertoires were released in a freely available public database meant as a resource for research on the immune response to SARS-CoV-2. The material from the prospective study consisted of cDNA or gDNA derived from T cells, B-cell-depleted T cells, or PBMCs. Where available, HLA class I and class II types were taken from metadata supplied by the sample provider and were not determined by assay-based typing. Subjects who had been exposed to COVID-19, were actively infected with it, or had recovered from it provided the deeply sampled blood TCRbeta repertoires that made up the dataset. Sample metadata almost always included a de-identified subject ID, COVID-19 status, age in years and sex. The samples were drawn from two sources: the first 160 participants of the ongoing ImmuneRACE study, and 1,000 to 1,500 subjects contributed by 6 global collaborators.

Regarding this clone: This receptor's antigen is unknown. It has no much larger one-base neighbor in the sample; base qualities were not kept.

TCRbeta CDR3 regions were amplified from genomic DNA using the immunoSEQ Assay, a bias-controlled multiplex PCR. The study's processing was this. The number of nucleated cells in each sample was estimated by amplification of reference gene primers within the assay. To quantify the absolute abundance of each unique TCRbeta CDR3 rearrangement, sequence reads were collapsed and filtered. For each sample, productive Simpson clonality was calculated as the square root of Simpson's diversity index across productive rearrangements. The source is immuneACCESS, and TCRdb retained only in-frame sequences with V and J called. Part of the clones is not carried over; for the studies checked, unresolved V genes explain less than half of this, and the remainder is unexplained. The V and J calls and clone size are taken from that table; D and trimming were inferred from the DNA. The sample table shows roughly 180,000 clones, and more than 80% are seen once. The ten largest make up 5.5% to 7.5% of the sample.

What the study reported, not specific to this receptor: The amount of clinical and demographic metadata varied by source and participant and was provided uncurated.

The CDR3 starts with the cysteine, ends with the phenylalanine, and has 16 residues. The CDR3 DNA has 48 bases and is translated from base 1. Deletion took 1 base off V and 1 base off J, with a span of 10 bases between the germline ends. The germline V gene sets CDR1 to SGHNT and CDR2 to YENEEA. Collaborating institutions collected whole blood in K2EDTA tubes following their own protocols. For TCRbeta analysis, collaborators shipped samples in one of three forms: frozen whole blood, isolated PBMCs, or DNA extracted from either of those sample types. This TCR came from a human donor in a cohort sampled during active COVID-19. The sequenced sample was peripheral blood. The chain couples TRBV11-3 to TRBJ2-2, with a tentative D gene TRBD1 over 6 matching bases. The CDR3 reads CASSLAPTGNTGELFF. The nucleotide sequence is TGTGCCAGCAGCTTAGCCCCGACAGGGAACACCGGGGAGCTGTTTTTT.